The present T cell receptor beta chain was sequenced within a study of blood T cells in healthy people across ages. Many counts were recorded for this clonotype. Primers used in a second PCR of about 7 to 12 cycles were a sample-barcoded 5' primer and a J-beta primer mix. TCRdb reanalysed the 5' RACE reads using MiXCR and keeps one entry per CDR3 protein. Seen here are about 640,000 distinct CDR3 sequences, over 40% observed once, and the top ten hold roughly 30%. Trimming took 4 bases from V and 4 from J, leaving 7 bases between them. CDR1 and CDR2 (germline): SGHTA, FQGNSA. The CDR3 totals 12 residues.

The sequence was obtained from a man at least 80 years old in good health. The specimen sequenced was blood. J is TRBJ1-2 and V is TRBV7-2; a possible D gene is TRBD1 (6 bases). The CDR3 DNA reads TGTGCCAGCAGCTCGGACAGCTATGGCTACACCTTC. Translation: CASSSDSYGYTF.